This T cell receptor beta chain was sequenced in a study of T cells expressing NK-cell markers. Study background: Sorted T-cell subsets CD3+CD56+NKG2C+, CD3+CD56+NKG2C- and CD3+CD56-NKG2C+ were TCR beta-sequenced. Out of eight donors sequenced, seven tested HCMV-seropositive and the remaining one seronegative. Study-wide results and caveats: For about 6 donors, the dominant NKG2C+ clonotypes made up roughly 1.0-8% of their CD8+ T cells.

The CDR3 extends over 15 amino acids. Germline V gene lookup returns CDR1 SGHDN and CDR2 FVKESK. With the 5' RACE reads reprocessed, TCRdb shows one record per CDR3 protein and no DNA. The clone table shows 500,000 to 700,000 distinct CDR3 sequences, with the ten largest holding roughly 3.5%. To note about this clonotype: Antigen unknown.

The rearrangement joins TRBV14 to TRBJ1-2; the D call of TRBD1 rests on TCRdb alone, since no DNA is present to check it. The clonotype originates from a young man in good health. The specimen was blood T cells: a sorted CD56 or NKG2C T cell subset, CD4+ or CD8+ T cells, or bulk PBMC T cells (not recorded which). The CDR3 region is CASSEGHLRTAGYTF.